This T cell receptor beta chain was documented in a study of CD8 T cells in ankylosing spondylitis. The CDR3 length is 14 residues. V dropped 5 bases and J dropped 5 bases, with 15 bases sitting between them. This clonotype was found a few times. Its antigen remains unidentified. Researchers built TCR beta libraries using quantitative 5'-RACE with molecular barcodes. TCRdb passed the 5' RACE reads through MiXCR, listing each CDR3 protein once. Of roughly 670,000 distinct CDR3 sequences listed, 15% to 20% are singletons. Notes on the study in general: The study identified a TCR beta motif of fewer than 10 highly homologous variants that appeared characteristic of ankylosing spondylitis blood. Matched ankylosing spondylitis synovial fluid reportedly contained a significantly enriched population of disease-linked clones.

The sequence derives from a male donor with ankylosing spondylitis. The specimen was blood, either unsorted or a sorted T cell fraction (not recorded which). J is TRBJ2-5 and V is TRBV12-3 or TRBV12-4; TRBD2 might be the D (6 bases). CDR3 nucleotides: TGTGCCAGCAGTCTTGGGGCTAGCGTGGAGACCCAGTACTTC. Amino acid sequence: CASSLGASVETQYF.